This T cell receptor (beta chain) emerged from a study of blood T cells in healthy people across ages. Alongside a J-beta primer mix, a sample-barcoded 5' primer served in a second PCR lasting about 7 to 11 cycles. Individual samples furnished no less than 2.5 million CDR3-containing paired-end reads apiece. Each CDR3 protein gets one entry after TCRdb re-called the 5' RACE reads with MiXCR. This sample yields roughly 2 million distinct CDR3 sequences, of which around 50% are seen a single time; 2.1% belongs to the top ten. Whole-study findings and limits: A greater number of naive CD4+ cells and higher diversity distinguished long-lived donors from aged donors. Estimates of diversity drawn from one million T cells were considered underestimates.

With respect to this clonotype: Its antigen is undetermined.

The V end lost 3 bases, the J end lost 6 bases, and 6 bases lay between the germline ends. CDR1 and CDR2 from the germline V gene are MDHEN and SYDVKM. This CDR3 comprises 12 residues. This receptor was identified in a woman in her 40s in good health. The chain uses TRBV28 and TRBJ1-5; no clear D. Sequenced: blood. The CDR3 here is CASSFKVQPQHF. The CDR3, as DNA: TGTGCCAGCAGTTTTAAGGTTCAGCCCCAGCATTTT.